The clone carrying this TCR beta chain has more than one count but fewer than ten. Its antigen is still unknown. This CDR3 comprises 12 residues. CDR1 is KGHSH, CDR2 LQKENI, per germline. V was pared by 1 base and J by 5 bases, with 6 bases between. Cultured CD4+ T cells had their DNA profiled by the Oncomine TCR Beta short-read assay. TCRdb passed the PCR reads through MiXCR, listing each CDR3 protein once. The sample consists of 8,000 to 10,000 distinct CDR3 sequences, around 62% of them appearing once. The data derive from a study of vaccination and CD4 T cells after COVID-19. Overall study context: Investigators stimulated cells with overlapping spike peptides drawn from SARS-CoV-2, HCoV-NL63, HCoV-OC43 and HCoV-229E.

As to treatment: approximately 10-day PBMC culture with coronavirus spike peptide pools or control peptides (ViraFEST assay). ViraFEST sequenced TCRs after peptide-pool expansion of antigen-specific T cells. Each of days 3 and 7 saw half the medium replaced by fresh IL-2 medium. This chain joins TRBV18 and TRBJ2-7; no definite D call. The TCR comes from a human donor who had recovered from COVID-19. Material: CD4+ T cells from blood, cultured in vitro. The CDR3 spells CASSPLLNEQYF. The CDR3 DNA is TGTGCCAGCTCACCACTACTTAACGAGCAGTACTTC.